This T cell receptor (beta chain) was documented in a study of shared clonotypes between healthy human individuals. Study observations and caveats: Sequencing depth was expected to influence donor clonotype sharing.

Profiled with immunoSEQ multiplex PCR; TCRdb holds only in-frame clones, not every one. This table has 630,000 or so clones, 95% to 98% appearing once. In the naive CD8 group, cells lacked CD45RO and were positively selected for CCR7, so terminally differentiated effector memory CD45RA+ cells were left out. Donors were healthy HIV-negative adults without recent acute infections or vaccinations. Comments on this clone: Antigen: not known.

Germline CDR1 and CDR2: SGHNT and YYREEE (reference sequence). The CDR3 runs to 13 residues. J lost 10 bases, V lost 5 bases, and 10 bases had no gene match. The rearrangement links TRBV5-4 to TRBJ1-2, with 8 bases fitting TRBD1. Sequenced material: naive CD8+ T cells sorted from blood. This sequence originates from a man aged 25-45 years in good health. Here the CDR3 reads CASRLTDRVVYTF. Here the CDR3 DNA reads TGTGCCAGCAGGCTGACGGACAGGGTCGTCTACACCTTC.